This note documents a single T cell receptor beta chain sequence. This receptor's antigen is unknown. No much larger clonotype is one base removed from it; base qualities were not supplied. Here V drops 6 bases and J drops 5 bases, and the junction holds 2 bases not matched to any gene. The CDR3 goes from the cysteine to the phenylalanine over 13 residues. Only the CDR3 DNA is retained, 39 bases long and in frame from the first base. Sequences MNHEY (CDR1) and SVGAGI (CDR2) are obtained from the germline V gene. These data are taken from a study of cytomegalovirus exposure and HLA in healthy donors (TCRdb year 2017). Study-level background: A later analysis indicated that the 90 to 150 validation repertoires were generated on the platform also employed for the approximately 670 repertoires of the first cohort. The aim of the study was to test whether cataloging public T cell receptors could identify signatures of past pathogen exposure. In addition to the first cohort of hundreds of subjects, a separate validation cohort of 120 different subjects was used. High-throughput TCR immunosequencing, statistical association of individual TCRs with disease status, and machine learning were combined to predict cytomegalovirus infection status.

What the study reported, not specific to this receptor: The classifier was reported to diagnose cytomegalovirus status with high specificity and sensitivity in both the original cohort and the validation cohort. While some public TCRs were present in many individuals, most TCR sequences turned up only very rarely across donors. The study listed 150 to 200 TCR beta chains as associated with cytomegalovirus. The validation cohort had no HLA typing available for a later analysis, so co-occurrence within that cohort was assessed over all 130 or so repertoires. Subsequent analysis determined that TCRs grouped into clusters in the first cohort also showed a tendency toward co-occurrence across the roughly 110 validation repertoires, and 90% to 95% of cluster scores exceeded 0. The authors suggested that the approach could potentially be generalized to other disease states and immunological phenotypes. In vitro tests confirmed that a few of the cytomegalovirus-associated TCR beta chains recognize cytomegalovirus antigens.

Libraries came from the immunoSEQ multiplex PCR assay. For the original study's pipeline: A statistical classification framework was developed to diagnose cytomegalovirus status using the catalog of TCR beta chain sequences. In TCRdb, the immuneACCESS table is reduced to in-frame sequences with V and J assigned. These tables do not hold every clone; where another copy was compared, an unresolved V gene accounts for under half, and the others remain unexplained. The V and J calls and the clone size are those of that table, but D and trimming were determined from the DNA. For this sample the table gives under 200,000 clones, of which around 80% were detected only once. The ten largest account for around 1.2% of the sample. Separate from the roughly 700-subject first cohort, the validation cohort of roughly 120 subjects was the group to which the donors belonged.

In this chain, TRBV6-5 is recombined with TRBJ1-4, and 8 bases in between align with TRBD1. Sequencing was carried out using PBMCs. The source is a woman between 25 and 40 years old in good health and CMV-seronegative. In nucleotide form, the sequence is TGTGCCAGCAGCCGGACAGGGAATGAAAAACTGTTTTTT. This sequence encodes CASSRTGNEKLFF.